This note documents a single TCR beta chain sequence. The antigen remains undetermined. These data originate in a study of cytomegalovirus exposure and HLA in healthy donors. Researchers ran the PCR with 60 Vbeta and 13 Jbeta primers. The data were produced by immunoSEQ multiplex PCR, yet TCRdb's version contains in-frame clones alone and is incomplete. The data hold 120,000 to 150,000 clones, with 60% to 85% observed a single time. Trimming removed 5 bases from V and 6 bases from J, with 20 bases in between. This CDR3 region has 16 residues. Germline assignment: CDR1 SGHVS and CDR2 FQNEAQ. Overall study findings and caveats: In a later analysis, TCR beta V- and J-gene trimming showed a link to a missense DCLRE1C variant.

The V gene is TRBV7-8, the J gene TRBJ2-1; D is unresolved. The receptor comes from a man in his forties in good health and CMV-seropositive. What was sequenced was PBMCs. The CDR3 here is CASSLRGPVRFNEQFF. CDR3 DNA sequence: TGTGCCAGCAGCCTCCGTGGGCCAGTCCGGTTCAATGAGCAGTTCTTC.